This T cell receptor (beta chain) was captured by sequencing in a study of cytomegalovirus exposure and HLA in healthy donors. Among the donors, all were healthy bone marrow donors. PCR was performed using 60 Vbeta and 13 Jbeta primers. Some clones are missing from TCRdb's copy, which holds only in-frame ones; the method was immunoSEQ multiplex PCR. This sample has some 140,000 clones; approximately 78% occur once, and the top ten carry 8.1%. Germline CDR1 SEHNR, CDR2 FQNEAQ (reference sequence). Trimming shortened V by 6 bases and J by 5 bases, and 14 bases separated the two germline ends. This CDR3 has 15 residues.

The V and J genes are TRBV7-9 and TRBJ1-6, with a tentative D call TRBD1 (5 bases). This TCR was sampled from a woman between 45 and 65 years old in good health and CMV-seropositive. The sequenced material came from PBMCs. The CDR3 DNA reads TGTGCCAGCAGTCCCTCAGGGCAAGATAATTCACCCCTCCACTTT. Amino acids: CASSPSGQDNSPLHF.